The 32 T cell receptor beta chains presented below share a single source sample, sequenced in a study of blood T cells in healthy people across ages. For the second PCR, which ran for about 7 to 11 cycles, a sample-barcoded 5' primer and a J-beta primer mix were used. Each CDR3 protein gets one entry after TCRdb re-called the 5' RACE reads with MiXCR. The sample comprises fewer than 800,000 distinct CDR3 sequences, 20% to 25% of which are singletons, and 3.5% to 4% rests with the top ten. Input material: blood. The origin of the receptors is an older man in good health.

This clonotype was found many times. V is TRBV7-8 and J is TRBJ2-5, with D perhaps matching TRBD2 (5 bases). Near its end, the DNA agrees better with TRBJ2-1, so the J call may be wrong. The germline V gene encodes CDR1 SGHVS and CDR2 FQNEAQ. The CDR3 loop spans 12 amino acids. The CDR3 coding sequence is TGTGCCAGCAGCAACAAGATCGGGAAGCAGTTCTTC. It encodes CASSNKIGKQFF.

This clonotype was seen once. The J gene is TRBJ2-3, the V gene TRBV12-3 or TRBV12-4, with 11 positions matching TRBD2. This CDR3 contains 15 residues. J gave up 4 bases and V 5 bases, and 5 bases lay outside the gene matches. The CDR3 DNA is TGTGCCAGCAGTACTAGCGGGAGAATCGCAGATACGCAGTATTTT. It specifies CASSTSGRIADTQYF.

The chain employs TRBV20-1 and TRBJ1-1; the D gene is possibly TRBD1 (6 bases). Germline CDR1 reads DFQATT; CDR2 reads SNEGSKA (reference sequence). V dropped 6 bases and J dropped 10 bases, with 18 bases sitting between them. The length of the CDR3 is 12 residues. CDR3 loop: CSAPSGRGAAFF. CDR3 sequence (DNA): TGCAGTGCCCCTTCGGGGAGGGGGGCAGCTTTCTTT.

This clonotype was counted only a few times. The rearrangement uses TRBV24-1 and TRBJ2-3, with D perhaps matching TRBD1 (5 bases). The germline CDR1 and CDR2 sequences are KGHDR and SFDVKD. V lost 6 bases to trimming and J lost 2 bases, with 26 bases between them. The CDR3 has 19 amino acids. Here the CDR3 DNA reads TGTGCCACCAGTCTCCGCAGGGTCAGTCAGGGCCCTCACACAGATACGCAGTATTTT. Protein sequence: CATSLRRVSQGPHTDTQYF.

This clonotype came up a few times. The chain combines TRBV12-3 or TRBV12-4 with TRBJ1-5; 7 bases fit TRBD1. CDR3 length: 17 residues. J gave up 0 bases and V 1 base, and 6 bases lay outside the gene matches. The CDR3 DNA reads TGTGCCAGCAGTTTAGAGACAGGGACTTTTAGCAATCAGCCCCAGCATTTT. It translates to CASSLETGTFSNQPQHF.

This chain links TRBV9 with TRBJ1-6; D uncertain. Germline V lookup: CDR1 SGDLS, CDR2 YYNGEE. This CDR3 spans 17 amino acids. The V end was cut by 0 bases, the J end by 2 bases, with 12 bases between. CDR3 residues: CASSVDWRSPYNSPLHF. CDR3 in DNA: TGTGCCAGCAGCGTAGATTGGAGGAGCCCCTATAATTCACCCCTCCACTTT. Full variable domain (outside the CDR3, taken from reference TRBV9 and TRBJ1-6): DSGVTQTPKHLITATGQRVTLRCSPRSGDLSVYWYQQSLDQGLQFLIQYYNGEERAKGNILERFSAQQFPDLHSELNLSSLELGDSALYFCASSVDWRSPYNSPLHFGNGTRLTVT.

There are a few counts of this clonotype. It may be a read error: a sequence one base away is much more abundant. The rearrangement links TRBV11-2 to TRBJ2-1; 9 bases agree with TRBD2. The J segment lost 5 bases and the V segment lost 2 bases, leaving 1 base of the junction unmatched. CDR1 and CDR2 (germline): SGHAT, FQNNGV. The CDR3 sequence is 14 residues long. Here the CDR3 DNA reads TGTGCCAGCAGCTTATCTAGCGGGAACAATGAGCAGTTCTTC. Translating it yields CASSLSSGNNEQFF.

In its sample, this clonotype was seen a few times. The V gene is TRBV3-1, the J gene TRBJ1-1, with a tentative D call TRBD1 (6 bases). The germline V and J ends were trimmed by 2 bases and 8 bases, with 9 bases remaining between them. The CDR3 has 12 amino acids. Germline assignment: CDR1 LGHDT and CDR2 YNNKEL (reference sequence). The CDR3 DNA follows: TGTGCCAGCAGCCAATCCGGGACAGAAGCTTTCTTT. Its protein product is CASSQSGTEAFF.

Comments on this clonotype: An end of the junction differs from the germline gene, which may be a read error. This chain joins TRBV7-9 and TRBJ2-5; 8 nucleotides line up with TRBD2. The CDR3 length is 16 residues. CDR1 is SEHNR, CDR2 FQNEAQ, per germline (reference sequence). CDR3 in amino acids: CASSPPASGQYNEQSF. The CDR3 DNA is TGTGCCAGCAGCCCGCCGGCTAGCGGGCAGTACAATGAGCAGTCCTTC.

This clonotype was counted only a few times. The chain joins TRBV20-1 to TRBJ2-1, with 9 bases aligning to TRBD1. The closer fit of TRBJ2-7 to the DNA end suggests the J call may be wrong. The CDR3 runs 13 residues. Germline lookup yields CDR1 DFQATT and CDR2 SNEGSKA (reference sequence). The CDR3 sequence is CSAEGQGGYEQYF. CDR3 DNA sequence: TGCAGTGCTGAGGGACAGGGAGGTTACGAGCAGTACTTC.

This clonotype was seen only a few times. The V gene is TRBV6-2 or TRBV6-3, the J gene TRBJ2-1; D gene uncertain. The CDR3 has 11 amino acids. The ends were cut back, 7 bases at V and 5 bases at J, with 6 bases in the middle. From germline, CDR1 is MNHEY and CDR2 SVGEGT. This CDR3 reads CASTLNNEQFF. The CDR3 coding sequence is TGTGCCAGCACCTTGAACAATGAGCAGTTCTTC.

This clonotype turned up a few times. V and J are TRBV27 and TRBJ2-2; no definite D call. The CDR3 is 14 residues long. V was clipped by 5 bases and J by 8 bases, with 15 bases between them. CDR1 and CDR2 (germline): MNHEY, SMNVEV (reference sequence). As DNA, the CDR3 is TGTGCCAGCAGTCCACAAGTCTTGGGAGGGGAGCTGTTTTTT. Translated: CASSPQVLGGELFF.

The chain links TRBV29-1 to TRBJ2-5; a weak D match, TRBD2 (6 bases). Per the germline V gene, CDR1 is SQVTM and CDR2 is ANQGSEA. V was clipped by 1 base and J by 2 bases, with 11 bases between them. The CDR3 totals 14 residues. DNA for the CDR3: TGCAGCGTTGAAGTCCAGCGGGCTCAAGAGACCCAGTACTTC. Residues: CSVEVQRAQETQYF.

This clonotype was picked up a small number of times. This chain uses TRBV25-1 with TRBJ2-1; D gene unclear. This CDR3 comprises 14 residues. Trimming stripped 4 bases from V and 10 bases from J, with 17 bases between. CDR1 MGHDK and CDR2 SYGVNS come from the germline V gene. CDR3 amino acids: CASSVQNLINEQFF. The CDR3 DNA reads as TGTGCCAGCAGTGTCCAAAACCTTATCAACGAGCAGTTCTTC. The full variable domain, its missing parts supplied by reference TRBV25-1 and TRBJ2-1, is EADIYQTPRYLVIGTGKKITLECSQTMGHDKMYWYQQDPGMELHLIHYSYGVNSTEKGDLSSESTVSRIRTEHFPLTLESARPSHTSQYLCASSVQNLINEQFFGPGTRLTVL.

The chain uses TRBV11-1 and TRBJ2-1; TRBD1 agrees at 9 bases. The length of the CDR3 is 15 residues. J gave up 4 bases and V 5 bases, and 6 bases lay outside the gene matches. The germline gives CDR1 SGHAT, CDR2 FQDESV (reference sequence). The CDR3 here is CASSRGTGMYNEQFF. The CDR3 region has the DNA TGTGCCAGCAGCCGAGGGACAGGGATGTACAATGAGCAGTTCTTC.

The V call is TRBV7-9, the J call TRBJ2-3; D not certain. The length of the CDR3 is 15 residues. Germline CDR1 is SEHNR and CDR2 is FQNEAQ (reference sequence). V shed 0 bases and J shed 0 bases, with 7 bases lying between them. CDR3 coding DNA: TGTGCCAGCAGCTTAGCGGAAGGGAGCACAGATACGCAGTATTTT. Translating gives CASSLAEGSTDTQYF.

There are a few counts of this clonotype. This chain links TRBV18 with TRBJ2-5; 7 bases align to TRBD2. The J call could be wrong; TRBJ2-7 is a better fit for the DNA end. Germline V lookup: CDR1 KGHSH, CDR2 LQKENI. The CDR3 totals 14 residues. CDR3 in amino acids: CASSPREGGHEQYF. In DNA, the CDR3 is TGTGCCAGCTCACCACGGGAGGGTGGCCACGAGCAGTACTTC.

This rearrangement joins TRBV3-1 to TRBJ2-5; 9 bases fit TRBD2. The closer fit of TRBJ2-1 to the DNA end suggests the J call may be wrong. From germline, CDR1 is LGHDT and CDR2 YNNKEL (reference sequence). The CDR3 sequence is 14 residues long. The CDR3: CASSLPGLASEQFF. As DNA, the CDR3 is TGTGCCAGCAGCCTACCCGGACTAGCGAGTGAGCAGTTCTTC.

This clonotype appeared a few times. The CDR3 region is CASSYWPPGLAGQVNEQYF. The DNA of the CDR3 is TGTGCCAGCAGTTACTGGCCCCCCGGACTAGCGGGCCAGGTAAATGAGCAGTACTTC. The rearrangement joins TRBV6-2 or TRBV6-3 to TRBJ2-7, with 11 nucleotides matching TRBD2. Germline trimming cut 1 base from V and 7 bases from J; bases unmatched to any gene: 18. The CDR3 has 19 amino acids. Germline V gene lookup returns CDR1 MNHEY and CDR2 SVGEGT.

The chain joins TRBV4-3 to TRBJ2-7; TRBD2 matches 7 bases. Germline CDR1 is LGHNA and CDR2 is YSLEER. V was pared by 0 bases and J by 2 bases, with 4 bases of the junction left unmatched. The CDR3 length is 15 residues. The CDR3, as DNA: TGCGCCAGCAGCCAAGAACCACTAGCGACCTACGAGCAGTACTTC. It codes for CASSQEPLATYEQYF.

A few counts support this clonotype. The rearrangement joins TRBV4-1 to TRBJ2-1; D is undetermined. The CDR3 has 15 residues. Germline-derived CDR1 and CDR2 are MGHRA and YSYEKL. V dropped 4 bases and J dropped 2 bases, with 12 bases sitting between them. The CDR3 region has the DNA TGCGCCAGCAGCCCCTGGGAAGGCACCTACAATGAGCAGTTCTTC. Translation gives CASSPWEGTYNEQFF.

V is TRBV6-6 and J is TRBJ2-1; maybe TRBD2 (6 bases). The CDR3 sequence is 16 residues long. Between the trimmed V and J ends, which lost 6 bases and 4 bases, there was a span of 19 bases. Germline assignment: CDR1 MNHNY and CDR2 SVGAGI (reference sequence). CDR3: CASSSALTGDYNEQFF. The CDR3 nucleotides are TGTGCCAGCAGCTCAGCTCTAACGGGAGATTACAATGAGCAGTTCTTC.

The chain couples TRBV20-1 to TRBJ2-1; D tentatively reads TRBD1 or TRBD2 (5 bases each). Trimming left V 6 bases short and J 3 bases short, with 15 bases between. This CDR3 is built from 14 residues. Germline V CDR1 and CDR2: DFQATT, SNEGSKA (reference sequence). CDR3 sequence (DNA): TGCAGTGCAGAAACCGGGACCGTCTACAATGAGCAGTTCTTC. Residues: CSAETGTVYNEQFF.

CDR3 residues: CASSSLMGSYNEQFF. The CDR3 region has the DNA TGTGCCAGCAGCTCTCTTATGGGGTCCTACAATGAGCAGTTCTTC. The rearrangement uses TRBV7-2 and TRBJ2-1; D gene ambiguous. Trimming took off 4 bases at V and 1 base at J, with 11 bases between the two ends. The CDR3 sequence is 15 residues long. The germline V gene has CDR1 SGHTA and CDR2 FQGNSA. The full variable domain, its missing parts supplied by reference TRBV7-2 and TRBJ2-1, is GAGVSQSPSNKVTEKGKDVELRCDPISGHTALYWYRQSLGQGLEFLIYFQGNSAPDKSGLPSDRFSAERTGGSVSTLTIQRTQQEDSAVYLCASSSLMGSYNEQFFGPGTRLTVL.

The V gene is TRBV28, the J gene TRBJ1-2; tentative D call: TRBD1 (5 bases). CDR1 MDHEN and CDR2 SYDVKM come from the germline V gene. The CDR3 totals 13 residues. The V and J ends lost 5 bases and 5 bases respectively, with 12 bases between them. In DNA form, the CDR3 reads TGTGCCAGCAGTGCCCAGGGCATGTATGGCTACACCTTC. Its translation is CASSAQGMYGYTF.

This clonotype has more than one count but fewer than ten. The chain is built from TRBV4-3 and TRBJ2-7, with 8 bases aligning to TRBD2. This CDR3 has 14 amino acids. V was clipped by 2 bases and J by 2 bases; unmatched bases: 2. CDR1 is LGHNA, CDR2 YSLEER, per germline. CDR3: CASSQNSGTYEQYF. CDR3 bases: TGCGCCAGCAGCCAAAATAGCGGGACCTACGAGCAGTACTTC.

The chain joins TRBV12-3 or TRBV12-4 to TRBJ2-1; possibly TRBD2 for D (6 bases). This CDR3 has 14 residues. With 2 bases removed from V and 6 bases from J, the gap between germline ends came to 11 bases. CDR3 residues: CASSLTSIINEQFF. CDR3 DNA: TGTGCCAGCAGTTTAACTAGCATCATCAATGAGCAGTTCTTC.

The DNA of the CDR3 is TGCGCCAGCAGCGGAAATAGCGGGAGGGCCCCCTACGAGCAGTACTTC. Encoded protein: CASSGNSGRAPYEQYF. This sequence joins TRBV5-1 and TRBJ2-7, with TRBD2 matching 11 bases. The CDR3 length is 16 residues. V lost 4 bases to trimming and J lost 2 bases; unmatched junction nucleotides: 8. The germline gives CDR1 SGHRS, CDR2 YFSETQ. Full variable domain (remainder filled in from reference TRBV5-1 and TRBJ2-7): KAGVTQTPRYLIKTRGQQVTLSCSPISGHRSVSWYQQTPGQGLQFLFEYFSETQRNKGNFPGRFSGRQFSNSRSEMNVSTLELGDSALYLCASSGNSGRAPYEQYFGPGTRLTVT.

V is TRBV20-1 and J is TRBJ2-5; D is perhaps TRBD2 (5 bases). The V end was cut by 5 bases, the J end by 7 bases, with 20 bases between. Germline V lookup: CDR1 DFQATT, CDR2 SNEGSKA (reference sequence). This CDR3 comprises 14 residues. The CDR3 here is CSAYTGLWAGTQYF. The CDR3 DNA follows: TGCAGTGCTTATACGGGCCTTTGGGCGGGGACCCAGTACTTC.

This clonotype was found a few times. DNA of the CDR3: TGCGCCAGCAGCCTCCGGGACGGGAGCGAAAAACTGTTTTTT. It encodes CASSLRDGSEKLFF. The chain recombines TRBV5-1 with TRBJ1-4; perhaps TRBD1 as D (5 bases). From germline, CDR1 is SGHRS and CDR2 YFSETQ. This CDR3 spans 14 amino acids. V was trimmed by 4 bases and J by 8 bases, leaving 15 bases between them.

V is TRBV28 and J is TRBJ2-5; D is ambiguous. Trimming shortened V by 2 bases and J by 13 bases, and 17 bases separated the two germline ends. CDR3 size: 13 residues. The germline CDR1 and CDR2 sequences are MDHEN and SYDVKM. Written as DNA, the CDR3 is TGTGCCAGCAGTTTAACCAGCTCCCTGGCTTTGTACTTC. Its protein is CASSLTSSLALYF.

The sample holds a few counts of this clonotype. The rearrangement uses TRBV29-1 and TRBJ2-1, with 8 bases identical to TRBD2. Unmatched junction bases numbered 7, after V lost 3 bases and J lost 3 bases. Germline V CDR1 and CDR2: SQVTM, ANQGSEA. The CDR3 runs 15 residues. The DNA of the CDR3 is TGCAGCGTTGATAGCGCGGGAGGCCTCTACAATGAGCAGTTCTTC. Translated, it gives CSVDSAGGLYNEQFF.